The clone carrying this T cell receptor (beta chain) has at least ten counts. Its target is not known. Germline-derived CDR1 and CDR2 are MDHEN and SYDVKM. Trimming took 5 bases from V and 8 from J, leaving 18 bases between them. The CDR3 runs to 14 residues. The data stem from a study of T cell responses to AZD1222 COVID-19 vaccine. Using immunoSEQ multiplex PCR, the repertoire was profiled, and TCRdb retains in-frame clones only, with some absent. The top ten hold 7.9% of the sample, which has 130,000 or so clones, 70% to 90% seen once. Findings of the study overall: Rises in breadth and depth of Spike-specific TCRs came after two AZD1222 doses. Sampling captured repertoires only after the peak T cell response. Donors, mostly white British, included more females; clonal diversity was possibly underestimated. Unmutated variant regions are reportedly targeted by nearly half of spike-specific TCRs.

The V and J genes are TRBV28 and TRBJ1-2; tentative D call: TRBD1 (5 bases). The TCR was taken from an adult who received the MenACWY meningococcal vaccine as a control. The specimen was peripheral blood, collected 28 days after the second dose of the MenACWY control vaccine. The CDR3 nucleotides are TGTGCCAGCAGTCACCCGACCCATCAGGGAGGCTACACCTTC. Protein product: CASSHPTHQGGYTF.